This passage covers 30 T cell receptor beta chains from one sample sequenced in a study of blood T cells in healthy people across ages (dated by TCRdb to between 2015 and 2016). The protocol used for the library was 5' RACE. TCRdb shows the sequencer as Illumina HiSeq 2500. A second roughly 7 to 11 cycle PCR used a sample-barcoded 5' primer and a J-beta primer mix. TCRdb reprocessed the public reads (quality trimming at Q25 with fastp, clone calling with MiXCR) and kept in-frame beta chains. Rows with one shared CDR3 protein collapse into an entry with the most common genes and DNA. The sample yields about 900,000 distinct CDR3 sequences; 60% to 80% were counted once. The ten largest clones capture roughly 26% of the sample. Sample: blood. All receptors come from a young man in good health.

This clonotype was picked up a small number of times. The chain joins TRBV20-1 to TRBJ1-2; 7 bases agree with TRBD1. CDR3 length: 15 amino acids. Germline V gene lookup returns CDR1 DFQATT and CDR2 SNEGSKA (reference sequence). With 6 bases clipped from V and 4 bases from J, the junction kept 14 bases outside the gene matches. CDR3 nucleotides: TGCAGTGCCACCGGCGAGGGGGCGCGTGTCTATGGCTACACCTTC. This translates into CSATGEGARVYGYTF.

This rearrangement joins TRBV20-1 to TRBJ2-7; D remains unclear. Trimming left V 1 base short and J 6 bases short, with 10 bases between. Germline V gene lookup returns CDR1 DFQATT and CDR2 SNEGSKA (reference sequence). The CDR3 loop spans 12 amino acids. In nucleotides, the CDR3 is TGCAGTGCTAGAGGGCGTATCGGCGAGCAGTACTTC. Its protein product is CSARGRIGEQYF.

This clonotype was detected only a few times. The chain couples TRBV6-6 to TRBJ2-4; tentative D call: TRBD1 (7 bases). Per the germline V gene, CDR1 is MNHNY and CDR2 is SVGAGI (reference sequence). The CDR3 loop spans 14 amino acids. Trimming removed 2 bases from V and 8 bases from J, with 13 bases in between. The CDR3 protein is CASSYGQGGYIQYF. The DNA of the CDR3 is TGTGCCAGCAGTTACGGCCAGGGGGGATACATTCAGTACTTC.

The V call is TRBV5-5, the J call TRBJ2-5; TRBD2 matches 9 bases. Germline V gene data show CDR1 as SGHKS and CDR2 as YYEKEE (reference sequence). The CDR3 has 16 residues. V was clipped by 3 bases and J by 2 bases; unmatched bases: 8. The CDR3 region has the DNA TGTGCCAGCAGCTACGCGGGGGGGTCTTTACAAGAGACCCAGTACTTC. Translation: CASSYAGGSLQETQYF.

The V and J genes are TRBV7-2 and TRBJ2-5; D remains ambiguous. This CDR3 has 13 amino acids. V lost 2 bases and J lost 11, with 15 bases in between. CDR1 is SGHTA, CDR2 FQGNSA, per germline. CDR3 residues: CASSLRKDDEQYF. The CDR3 coding sequence is TGTGCCAGCAGCTTAAGAAAGGATGATGAGCAGTACTTC.

V and J are TRBV30 and TRBJ2-5; TRBD1 might be the D (6 bases). V dropped 1 base and J dropped 2 bases, with 8 bases sitting between them. Germline V gene sequence: CDR1 GTSNPN, CDR2 SVGIG (reference sequence). The CDR3 is 13 residues long. The CDR3 DNA reads TGTGCCTGGAGTGCCGGACAGCAAGAGACCCAGTACTTC. Translated, it gives CAWSAGQQETQYF.

This clonotype was picked up many times. The chain uses TRBV27 and TRBJ1-5; 9 nucleotides agree with TRBD1. There are 17 residues in the CDR3. Germline CDR1 reads MNHEY; CDR2 reads SMNVEV (reference sequence). Unmatched junction bases numbered 13, after V lost 5 bases and J lost 5 bases. In nucleotides, the CDR3 is TGTGCCAGCAGTGGAATGGGGACAGGGTACTTCCATCAGCCCCAGCATTTT. Translating it yields CASSGMGTGYFHQPQHF.

The J gene is TRBJ2-2, the V gene TRBV27; 7 nucleotides align to TRBD2. With V trimmed by 7 bases and J by 0 bases, 11 bases remained unmatched. The CDR3 covers 17 residues. Per the germline V gene, CDR1 is MNHEY and CDR2 is SMNVEV (reference sequence). In DNA, the CDR3 is TGTGCCAGCACCCTACTGGGGGGGGAAACGAACACCGGGGAGCTGTTTTTT. Its translation: CASTLLGGETNTGELFF.

The V gene is TRBV2, the J gene TRBJ2-5, with TRBD1 matching 10 bases. Germline V lookup: CDR1 SNHLY, CDR2 FYNNEI. After removal of 7 bases from V and 5 bases from J, the junction contained 7 bases not matched to a gene. The CDR3 loop spans 14 amino acids. The CDR3 DNA reads TGTGCCAGCATCCGGGACAGGGGTGGTGAGACCCAGTACTTC. Residues: CASIRDRGGETQYF. Together with reference TRBV2 and TRBJ2-5, the CDR3 gives the full variable domain: EPEVTQTPSHQVTQMGQEVILRCVPISNHLYFYWYRQILGQKVEFLVSFYNNEISEKSEIFDDQFSVERPDGSNFTLKIRSTKLEDSAMYFCASIRDRGGETQYFGPGTRLLVL.

This clonotype was seen a handful of times. Written as DNA, the CDR3 is TGTGCCAGCAGCCAAGAGCCCACAGATACGCAGTATTTT. Protein product: CASSQEPTDTQYF. The V and J genes are TRBV4-2 and TRBJ2-3; D gene unclear. The V gene lost 0 bases and the J gene lost 2 bases, with 3 bases spanning the gap. CDR1 is LGHNA and CDR2 is YNFKEQ in the germline V gene. The CDR3 totals 13 residues.

This clonotype was observed a few times. The chain employs TRBV4-3 and TRBJ2-7; a possible D gene is TRBD2 (5 bases). V lost 0 bases and J 2 bases, leaving 8 bases between the germline ends. Germline assignment: CDR1 LGHNA and CDR2 YSLEER. This CDR3 has 14 residues. The CDR3 region has the DNA TGCGCCAGCAGCCAAGATCCCGGGACCTACGAGCAGTACTTC. This translates into CASSQDPGTYEQYF.

V gene TRBV20-1 combines with J gene TRBJ2-5; 7 nucleotides align to TRBD2. The CDR3 is made up of 14 amino acids. V dropped 3 bases and J dropped 11; count of bases not matched to a gene: 15. In germline, CDR1 is DFQATT, CDR2 SNEGSKA (reference sequence). The CDR3 spells CSARERGRGNEQYF. CDR3 nucleotides: TGCAGTGCTAGGGAGCGGGGTCGCGGCAATGAGCAGTACTTC.

The chain employs TRBV2 and TRBJ2-6, with D perhaps being TRBD1 or TRBD2 (6 bases each). CDR3 size: 16 residues. V gave up 11 bases and J gave up 0 bases, with 17 bases separating them. Germline-derived CDR1 and CDR2 are SNHLY and FYNNEI. The DNA of the CDR3 is TGTGCCGGAAAAGGGGGGTACGGCTCTGGGGCCAACGTCCTGACTTTC. As protein: CAGKGGYGSGANVLTF.

This rearrangement joins TRBV10-3 to TRBJ2-7; TRBD2 might be the D (5 bases). The J call may be mistaken, given a closer DNA end match to TRBJ2-5. CDR1 and CDR2 (germline): ENHRY, SYGVKD. CDR3 size: 14 residues. The CDR3 DNA reads TGTGCCATCAGTGCCTCCGCCAGCGGAGAGACCCAGTACTTC. Translated: CAISASASGETQYF.

This clonotype has at least ten counts. The chain has TRBV7-2 and TRBJ2-1, with 13 bases fitting TRBD2. Looked up from germline, CDR1 is SGHTA and CDR2 is FQGNSA. Trimming cost V 6 bases and J 6 bases; bases outside gene matches: 8. This CDR3 comprises 16 residues. The DNA of the CDR3 is TGTGCCAGCAGTAGTTTCGGGACTAGCGGGGTCAATGAGCAGTTCTTC. This codes for CASSSFGTSGVNEQFF.

This sequence joins TRBV29-1 and TRBJ2-5, with D possibly TRBD1 on 6 matching bases. The CDR3 extends over 15 amino acids. Germline V gene sequence: CDR1 SQVTM, CDR2 ANQGSEA. V shed 2 bases and J shed 3 bases, with 16 bases lying between them. CDR3 bases: TGCAGCGTTGAACTTATTTCACACAGGGAAGAGACCCAGTACTTC. It is translated as CSVELISHREETQYF.

This clonotype has just a few counts. This rearrangement joins TRBV28 to TRBJ2-7, with 8 positions matching TRBD1. The germline CDR1 and CDR2 sequences are MDHEN and SYDVKM. J gave up 3 bases and V 6 bases, and 4 bases lay outside the gene matches. The CDR3 runs 13 residues. The CDR3 sequence is CASRITGGYEQYF. The DNA for the CDR3 is TGTGCCAGCAGGATTACAGGGGGCTACGAGCAGTACTTC.

The chain is built from TRBV7-2 and TRBJ2-3; perhaps D is TRBD1 or TRBD2 (6 bases each). CDR1 is SGHTA and CDR2 is FQGNSA in the germline V gene. CDR3 length: 15 residues. Trimming took off 4 bases at V and 4 bases at J, with 15 bases between the two ends. CDR3 DNA sequence: TGTGCCAGCAGCTCCCGAGGGGGGCCATCAGATACGCAGTATTTT. Translation gives CASSSRGGPSDTQYF. Combining the CDR3 with reference TRBV7-2 and TRBJ2-3 gives the whole variable domain GAGVSQSPSNKVTEKGKDVELRCDPISGHTALYWYRQSLGQGLEFLIYFQGNSAPDKSGLPSDRFSAERTGGSVSTLTIQRTQQEDSAVYLCASSSRGGPSDTQYFGPGTRLTVL.

This clonotype was seen a few times. The genes are TRBV29-1 and TRBJ2-1; 7 bases are shared with TRBD1. V shed 3 bases and J 0 bases; nucleotides not matched to a gene: 5. From germline, CDR1 is SQVTM and CDR2 ANQGSEA. This CDR3 contains 15 residues. CDR3 in amino acids: CSVDRGLSSYNEQFF. CDR3 DNA sequence: TGCAGCGTTGATAGGGGGCTGAGCTCCTACAATGAGCAGTTCTTC.

The rearrangement links TRBV20-1 to TRBJ1-4; maybe TRBD1 (5 bases). Germline loops: CDR1 DFQATT, CDR2 SNEGSKA (reference sequence). The V end lost 0 bases, the J end lost 3 bases, and 11 bases lay between the germline ends. This CDR3 has 15 amino acids. Written as DNA, the CDR3 is TGCAGTGCTAGAGATCTTAAGGGGTCTAATGAAAAACTGTTTTTT. It yields the protein CSARDLKGSNEKLFF.

The rearrangement links TRBV12-3 or TRBV12-4 to TRBJ1-2; 9 nucleotides match TRBD1. The junction had 14 bases not matched to a gene; V was cut back by 7 bases and J by 5 bases. This CDR3 comprises 16 residues. The CDR3 nucleotides are TGTGCCAGCACCTCGAGGACAGGGGCCCATCTTTATGGCTACACCTTC. Its protein product is CASTSRTGAHLYGYTF.

This chain joins TRBV7-9 and TRBJ2-7, with a tentative D call TRBD1 (6 bases). The V gene lost 3 bases and the J gene lost 3 bases, with 12 bases spanning the gap. The length of the CDR3 is 14 residues. In germline, CDR1 is SEHNR, CDR2 FQNEAQ (reference sequence). The CDR3 DNA reads TGTGCCAGCAGCTTTGGACAGCTCCACTACGAGCAGTACTTC. The encoded protein is CASSFGQLHYEQYF.

The chain links TRBV29-1 to TRBJ2-3, with 9 bases identical to TRBD1. Germline lookup yields CDR1 SQVTM and CDR2 ANQGSEA. The CDR3 is made up of 14 amino acids. The ends lost 5 bases at V and 7 bases at J; junction bases unmatched: 10. The CDR3 DNA sequence: TGCAGCGTTCGCAGGACAGGGGCTAGTCATACGCAGTATTTT. Residues: CSVRRTGASHTQYF.

This clonotype has more than one count but fewer than ten. The chain uses TRBV12-3 or TRBV12-4 and TRBJ1-2; D is unresolved. The V end was cut by 1 base, the J end by 8 bases, with 14 bases between. The CDR3 spans 14 residues. CDR3: CASSLGARSRGYTF. The CDR3, as DNA: TGTGCCAGCAGTTTAGGGGCCAGGTCGAGGGGCTACACCTTC.

The V and J genes are TRBV2 and TRBJ2-6; D not resolved. This CDR3 spans 16 amino acids. Germline values: CDR1 SNHLY, CDR2 FYNNEI. V dropped 6 bases and J dropped 0 bases, with 12 bases sitting between them. CDR3 protein: CASRDPPSSGANVLTF. The CDR3 region has the DNA TGTGCCAGCAGGGACCCACCTAGCTCTGGGGCCAACGTCCTGACTTTC.

V gene TRBV7-3 combines with J gene TRBJ1-2; D not resolved. Germline CDR1 is SGHTA and CDR2 is FQGTGA. The CDR3 sequence is 12 residues long. Trimming cost V 5 bases and J 4 bases, with 8 bases left between them. The CDR3 DNA reads TGTGCCAGCAGCCGGGAGGGCTATGGCTACACCTTC. It codes for CASSREGYGYTF.

This chain uses TRBV10-3 with TRBJ1-6; no definite D call. V was pared by 6 bases and J by 7 bases, with 16 bases between. Germline assignment: CDR1 ENHRY and CDR2 SYGVKD. The CDR3 length is 15 residues. The CDR3 nucleotides are TGTGCCATCAGGGAACTGGAGACCGGAAATTCACCCCTCCACTTT. Encoded protein: CAIRELETGNSPLHF.

The V gene is TRBV6-2 or TRBV6-3, the J gene TRBJ1-1; 10 positions agree with TRBD1. Germline V gives CDR1 MNHEY, CDR2 SVGEGT. The CDR3 sequence is 14 residues long. The V and J ends lost 6 bases and 1 base, in that order; junction bases with no gene match: 2. The CDR3 DNA follows: TGTGCCAGCAGGGGGACAGGGGAGAACACTGAAGCTTTCTTT. It translates to CASRGTGENTEAFF.

The chain carries TRBV7-2 and TRBJ2-7, with 13 bases identical to TRBD2. Germline V gene lookup returns CDR1 SGHTA and CDR2 FQGNSA. V was pared by 3 bases and J by 4 bases, with 9 bases of the junction left unmatched. CDR3 length equals 17 residues. CDR3 DNA sequence: TGTGCCAGCAGCTTCGGACTAGCGGGGGTAGGAGGATACGAGCAGTACTTC. It encodes CASSFGLAGVGGYEQYF. The variable domain in full, with the rest retrieved from reference TRBV7-2 and TRBJ2-7, is GAGVSQSPSNKVTEKGKDVELRCDPISGHTALYWYRQSLGQGLEFLIYFQGNSAPDKSGLPSDRFSAERTGGSVSTLTIQRTQQEDSAVYLCASSFGLAGVGGYEQYFGPGTRLTVT.

In DNA form, the CDR3 reads TGTGCCAGCAGCCGACAGGGGGGTAATGAAAAACTGTTTTTT. Translation gives CASSRQGGNEKLFF. The chain uses TRBV7-2 and TRBJ1-4; 9 bases line up with TRBD1. V shed 5 bases, J shed 4 bases, and the junction held 2 bases outside the gene matches. CDR3 size: 14 residues. Germline V gene sequence: CDR1 SGHTA, CDR2 FQGNSA.